The 4 T cell receptor beta chains reported below all come from one sample, sequenced in a study of shared clonotypes between healthy human individuals. Profiled with immunoSEQ multiplex PCR; TCRdb holds only in-frame clones, not every one. The sample lists a few million clones, approximately 92% occurring once. Sequenced material: naive CD4+ T cells sorted from blood. Subset denoted: CD45RA+ positively selected. Receptors were obtained from a man aged 18-30 years in good health.

The V and J genes are TRBV7-2 and TRBJ2-1; 8 nucleotides agree with TRBD2. The V gene's germline CDR1 is SGHTA and CDR2 FQGNSA. With 3 bases clipped from V and 7 bases from J, the junction kept 2 bases outside the gene matches. The CDR3 is 13 residues long. CDR3 bases: TGTGCCAGCAGCTTTAGCGGGGTTAATGAGCAGTTCTTC. Protein sequence: CASSFSGVNEQFF.

This clone has just one count. The chain has TRBV2 and TRBJ1-1, with TRBD1 matching over 8 bases. The junction had 8 bases not matched to a gene; V was cut back by 5 bases and J by 6 bases. This CDR3 region has 14 residues. Germline CDR1 reads SNHLY; CDR2 reads FYNNEI. This CDR3 is CASSSPTGVSEAFF. The CDR3 coding sequence is TGTGCCAGCAGTTCCCCGACAGGGGTATCTGAAGCTTTCTTT. Full variable domain (remainder filled in from reference TRBV2 and TRBJ1-1): EPEVTQTPSHQVTQMGQEVILRCVPISNHLYFYWYRQILGQKVEFLVSFYNNEISEKSEIFDDQFSVERPDGSNFTLKIRSTKLEDSAMYFCASSSPTGVSEAFFGQGTRLTVV.

The V gene is TRBV28, the J gene TRBJ1-2; D may be TRBD1 (6 bases). Germline assignment: CDR1 MDHEN and CDR2 SYDVKM. Trimming cost V 6 bases and J 8 bases, with 19 bases left between them. The CDR3 is 14 amino acids. The CDR3 nucleotides are TGTGCCAGCAGCACCACGGGCAGGGGTCGGGGCTACACCTTC. The encoded protein is CASSTTGRGRGYTF.

This sequence joins TRBV5-1 and TRBJ2-5; 7 bases match TRBD2. Germline V CDR1 and CDR2: SGHRS, YFSETQ. This CDR3 contains 15 residues. The trim removed 7 bases at V and 2 bases at J, leaving 11 bases unmatched. CDR3 coding DNA: TGCGCCAGCGGACCCGCCGGGGGGATACAAGAGACCCAGTACTTC. It specifies CASGPAGGIQETQYF.